A single sample is the source of the 14 T cell receptor beta chains below, sequenced in a study of cytomegalovirus exposure and HLA in healthy donors. The PCR had 60 Vbeta and 13 Jbeta primers. The assay was immunoSEQ multiplex PCR, and TCRdb's table has in-frame clones only and misses some. The data show about 150,000 clones, approximately 84% seen once. The sample taken for sequencing was PBMCs. The receptors shown here come from a woman under 30 in good health and CMV-seronegative.

The rearrangement joins TRBV7-2 to TRBJ2-2; D gene uncertain. CDR1 is SGHTA, CDR2 FQGNSA, per germline. This CDR3 region has 17 residues. The germline V and J ends were trimmed by 5 bases and 3 bases, with 19 bases remaining between them. The CDR3 nucleotides are TGTGCCAGCAGCCGACCGGCCCTGAGAGGAGACACCGGGGAGCTGTTTTTT. Protein sequence: CASSRPALRGDTGELFF.

The chain couples TRBV19 to TRBJ1-3; 8 bases are a match to TRBD1. V dropped 8 bases and J dropped 1; count of bases not matched to a gene: 7. Per germline, CDR1 LNHDA and CDR2 SQIVND (reference sequence). This CDR3 is built from 15 residues. The CDR3 region is CASHGRQGSGNTIYF. The CDR3 DNA reads TGTGCCAGTCATGGACGACAGGGGTCTGGAAACACCATATATTTT.

Note on this clone: This specimen includes other DNA sequences encoding the same CDR3. V gene TRBV4-1 combines with J gene TRBJ2-5; 8 bases agree with TRBD1. CDR1 is MGHRA and CDR2 is YSYEKL in the germline V gene. The J segment lost 10 bases and the V segment lost 3 bases, leaving 10 bases of the junction unmatched. The CDR3 is 14 residues long. The CDR3 region is CASSHPGTGPRQYF. In DNA, the CDR3 is TGCGCCAGCAGCCACCCTGGGACAGGCCCCCGCCAGTACTTC.

This clone was observed a few times. The J gene is TRBJ1-5, the V gene TRBV7-2, with D perhaps TRBD1 (5 bases). The CDR3 sequence is 16 residues long. V was shortened by 1 base and J by 4 bases, with 14 bases between the two germline ends. Per the germline V gene, CDR1 is SGHTA and CDR2 is FQGNSA. This CDR3 is CASSLVWGTSNQPQHF. In DNA form, the CDR3 reads TGTGCCAGCAGCTTAGTGTGGGGCACCTCGAATCAGCCCCAGCATTTT.

The sample holds a few counts of this clone. The gene calls are TRBV7-2 and TRBJ2-3; 8 nucleotides agree with TRBD2. Germline V gives CDR1 SGHTA, CDR2 FQGNSA. CDR3 length: 15 residues. J lost 6 bases, V lost 7 bases, and 12 bases had no gene match. CDR3 in DNA: TGTGCCAGCACCCCCGGCGGGAGGTTAGACGATACGCAGTATTTT. Translated, it gives CASTPGGRLDDTQYF.

The rearrangement links TRBV9 to TRBJ2-1, with 8 bases fitting TRBD2. With V trimmed by 0 bases and J by 10 bases, 9 bases remained unmatched. The V gene's germline CDR1 is SGDLS and CDR2 YYNGEE. The CDR3 spans 15 residues. This chain's CDR3 is CASSVGNGRVPEQFF. CDR3 sequence (DNA): TGTGCCAGCAGCGTAGGCAACGGGAGGGTACCAGAGCAGTTCTTC.

The chain has TRBV28 and TRBJ2-7; D is undetermined. V was pared by 2 bases and J by 2 bases, with 7 bases between. The CDR3 consists of 13 residues. Germline CDR1 MDHEN, CDR2 SYDVKM. The CDR3 bases are TGTGCCAGCAGTTTAGGCCTAGCCTACGAGCAGTACTTC. Translation: CASSLGLAYEQYF.

The CDR3 DNA is TGTGCCAGCAGCTTAGGGTCGGACAGGGGGAACGAGCAGTACTTC. Its protein is CASSLGSDRGNEQYF. V is TRBV7-9 and J is TRBJ2-7, with 10 bases aligning to TRBD1. CDR3 size: 15 residues. V gave up 1 base and J gave up 5 bases; unmatched junction bases: 5. Germline V lookup: CDR1 SEHNR, CDR2 FQNEAQ (reference sequence).

The V gene is TRBV27, the J gene TRBJ2-2, with D perhaps TRBD1 (5 bases). Germline loops: CDR1 MNHEY, CDR2 SMNVEV (reference sequence). The CDR3 extends over 14 amino acids. Trimming stripped 2 bases from V and 8 bases from J, with 12 bases between. The CDR3 sequence is CASSLVPRGGELFF. In DNA, the CDR3 is TGTGCCAGCAGTTTAGTCCCTAGGGGTGGGGAGCTGTTTTTT.

The J gene is TRBJ2-1, the V gene TRBV4-2, with 13 bases identical to TRBD2. This CDR3 is built from 15 residues. Germline values: CDR1 LGHNA, CDR2 YNFKEQ. J lost 8 bases, V lost 3 bases, and 4 bases had no gene match. The CDR3 loop reads CASSQGLAGSDEQFF. Written as DNA, the CDR3 is TGTGCCAGCAGCCAGGGACTAGCGGGGAGCGATGAGCAGTTCTTC.

The V and J genes are TRBV7-3 and TRBJ2-3, with 10 nucleotides matching TRBD2. V was pared by 5 bases and J by 2 bases, with 13 bases of the junction left unmatched. Germline loops: CDR1 SGHTA, CDR2 FQGTGA. This CDR3 spans 18 amino acids. The CDR3 region is CASSPFPLAGVTTDTQYF. The CDR3, as DNA: TGTGCCAGCAGCCCCTTTCCTCTAGCGGGAGTTACCACAGATACGCAGTATTTT.

The chain is built from TRBV27 and TRBJ2-1; D is perhaps TRBD2 (6 bases). Trimming took off 8 bases at V and 9 bases at J, with 20 bases between the two ends. Germline CDR1 reads MNHEY; CDR2 reads SMNVEV (reference sequence). The CDR3 is made up of 14 amino acids. The CDR3 nucleotides are TGTGCCAGCCGAATGGGGGGAGTGTATGGTGAGCAGTTCTTC. It yields the protein CASRMGGVYGEQFF.

The V gene is TRBV21-1, the J gene TRBJ2-1; the table's D call, TRBD2, was not checked against the DNA. TRBV21-1 is assigned pseudogene status. The CDR3 runs to 12 residues. The CDR3 DNA reads TGTGCCCTTGAGGGGGGGAGGGATGAGCAGTTCTTC. This codes for CALEGGRDEQFF.

This chain uses TRBV27 with TRBJ2-7, with a tentative D call TRBD2 (6 bases). The germline V and J ends were trimmed by 5 bases and 2 bases, with 19 bases remaining between them. The CDR3 totals 16 residues. The germline CDR1 and CDR2 sequences are MNHEY and SMNVEV (reference sequence). In nucleotides, the CDR3 is TGTGCCAGCAGTGAACCATCGGCGGGACCCCCCTACGAGCAGTACTTC. Translation: CASSEPSAGPPYEQYF.